One and the same sample provided the 23 T cell receptor beta chains below, sequenced in a study of blood T cell repertoires in COVID-19. TCRdb's copy holds only in-frame clones and misses some; the assay was immunoSEQ multiplex PCR. The sample lists about 62,000 clones, 65% to 85% seen once, with about 6% in the top ten. What was sequenced was peripheral blood. These TCRs come from a woman between 50 and 59 years old with active or convalescent COVID-19.

This chain uses TRBV11-2 with TRBJ1-2, with a tentative D call TRBD1 (5 bases). Germline V CDR1 and CDR2: SGHAT, FQNNGV. With 0 bases removed from V and 6 bases from J, the gap between germline ends came to 11 bases. The CDR3 length is 14 residues. CDR3 region: CASSLDGDWDGYTF. The CDR3 DNA follows: TGTGCCAGCAGCTTAGACGGGGACTGGGATGGCTACACCTTC.

The chain combines TRBV27 with TRBJ1-4; D is ambiguous. This CDR3 comprises 14 residues. Germline CDR1 reads MNHEY; CDR2 reads SMNVEV (reference sequence). Between the trimmed V and J ends, which lost 2 bases and 0 bases, there was a span of 4 bases. CDR3 nucleotides: TGTGCCAGCAGTTTAACTTCAACTAATGAAAAACTGTTTTTT. This codes for CASSLTSTNEKLFF.

This clone occurred a few times. The V gene is TRBV5-1, the J gene TRBJ1-2; D not certain. The V end lost 4 bases, the J end lost 0 bases, and 10 bases lay between the germline ends. The CDR3 is 14 amino acids. Germline assignment: CDR1 SGHRS and CDR2 YFSETQ. Here the CDR3 reads CASSPDFSNYGYTF. DNA for the CDR3: TGCGCCAGCAGCCCGGACTTCTCTAACTATGGCTACACCTTC.

The chain recombines TRBV6-5 with TRBJ1-2; D is unresolved. Germline CDR1 reads MNHEY; CDR2 reads SVGAGI. The CDR3 covers 15 residues. V lost 6 bases, J lost 3 bases, and 17 bases lay in between. The CDR3 DNA sequence: TGTGCCAGCAGCAAGCGAGGCAATTTGTACTATGGCTACACCTTC. Amino acid sequence: CASSKRGNLYYGYTF.

The J gene is TRBJ1-1, the V gene TRBV3-1 (or the pseudogene TRBV3-2); D may be TRBD1 (6 bases). CDR3 length equals 14 residues. The germline gives CDR1 LGHDT, CDR2 YNNKEL (reference sequence). V was clipped by 2 bases and J by 5 bases, with 12 bases between them. The CDR3 protein is CASSQYRVGTEAFF. The CDR3 DNA is TGTGCCAGCAGCCAATACAGGGTAGGGACTGAAGCTTTCTTT.

This clone appeared a single time. The chain uses TRBV18 and TRBJ2-2, with 8 bases fitting TRBD2. Germline values: CDR1 KGHSH, CDR2 LQKENI. The CDR3 consists of 16 residues. V lost 4 bases to trimming and J lost 3 bases; unmatched junction nucleotides: 7. CDR3 region: CASSRRTGGDTGELFF. CDR3 nucleotides: TGTGCCAGCTCACGTAGAACGGGAGGGGACACCGGGGAGCTGTTTTTT. The full variable domain, completed using reference TRBV18 and TRBJ2-2, is NAGVMQNPRHLVRRRGQEARLRCSPMKGHSHVYWYRQLPEEGLKFMVYLQKENIIDESGMPKERFSAEFPKEGPSILRIQQVVRGDSAAYFCASSRRTGGDTGELFFGEGSRLTVL.

The V gene is TRBV5-1, the J gene TRBJ1-3, with 8 bases matching TRBD1. This CDR3 comprises 18 residues. Germline V lookup: CDR1 SGHRS, CDR2 YFSETQ. V lost 4 bases, J lost 2 bases, and 14 bases stayed unmatched. CDR3 DNA: TGCGCCAGCAGCCTGTCACCCACTCAGGGGGCCCCTGGAAACACCATATATTTT. As protein: CASSLSPTQGAPGNTIYF.

The V call is TRBV4-2, the J call TRBJ1-4, with D perhaps TRBD1 (6 bases). The CDR3 is 16 residues long. CDR1 and CDR2 (germline): LGHNA, YNFKEQ. V lost 4 bases to trimming and J lost 4 bases, with 16 bases between them. Here the CDR3 reads CASSRLVGTRNEKLFF. The CDR3 region has the DNA TGTGCCAGCAGCCGCCTTGTCGGGACACGTAATGAAAAACTGTTTTTT.

This chain links TRBV30 with TRBJ2-1, with 16 bases identical to TRBD2. Germline V gene data show CDR1 as GTSNPN and CDR2 as SVGIG (reference sequence). Trimming at V came to 5 bases and at J to 10 bases, leaving 11 bases not matched to a gene. This CDR3 is 16 amino acids long. CDR3 coding DNA: TGTGCCTGGGGTACTCCGGGACTAGCGGGAGGGTACGAGCAGTTCTTC. This encodes CAWGTPGLAGGYEQFF.

The table lists this clone with a count of one. CDR3 nucleotides: TGTGCCAGCAGCTTACTGGCAGGCGAATCCTACGAGCAGTACTTC. Amino acid sequence: CASSLLAGESYEQYF. The chain employs TRBV7-9 and TRBJ2-7; D ambiguous. Trimming stripped 2 bases from V and 1 base from J, with 12 bases between. This CDR3 has 15 amino acids. Germline V gives CDR1 SEHNR, CDR2 FQNEAQ (reference sequence).

The chain is built from TRBV18 and TRBJ1-2, with D unclear. Trimming removed 4 bases from V and 2 bases from J, with 14 bases in between. Germline-derived CDR1 and CDR2 are KGHSH and LQKENI. The CDR3 runs to 15 residues. The CDR3 DNA is TGTGCCAGCTCACGGGAGGCGGCGGCAAACTATGGCTACACCTTC. It translates to CASSREAAANYGYTF.

The chain couples TRBV3-1 (or the pseudogene TRBV3-2) to TRBJ1-4; D is unresolved. Per the germline V gene, CDR1 is LGHDT and CDR2 is YNNKEL (reference sequence). CDR3 length equals 15 residues. Trimming removed 3 bases from V and 7 bases from J, with 15 bases in between. Here the CDR3 reads CASSQGIGDSEKLFF. Here the CDR3 DNA reads TGTGCCAGCAGCCAGGGCATCGGGGATAGTGAAAAACTGTTTTTT.

The chain is built from TRBV7-2 and TRBJ2-7; 12 bases are a match to TRBD2. This CDR3 has 18 residues. V trimming: 5 bases; J trimming: 2 bases; junction bases outside the gene matches: 13. The germline V gene has CDR1 SGHTA and CDR2 FQGNSA. The CDR3 loop is CASSLQGARLAGAYEQYF. In DNA, the CDR3 is TGTGCCAGCAGCCTACAGGGGGCGCGACTAGCGGGGGCCTACGAGCAGTACTTC.

This rearrangement joins TRBV10-3 to TRBJ1-2; the match to TRBD1 covers 8 bases. V was pared by 7 bases and J by 8 bases, with 27 bases of the junction left unmatched. Germline CDR1 reads ENHRY; CDR2 reads SYGVKD. This CDR3 contains 19 residues. CDR3 sequence: CAITGQASILAQRGIGYTF. CDR3 DNA: TGTGCCATCACGGGACAGGCATCGATTCTAGCCCAGAGGGGCATAGGCTACACCTTC.

This clone was detected only once. The chain is built from TRBV7-8 and TRBJ1-1; D is perhaps TRBD1 (6 bases). Trimming stripped 2 bases from V and 5 bases from J, with 18 bases between. This CDR3 spans 16 amino acids. Germline assignment: CDR1 SGHVS and CDR2 FQNEAQ. CDR3 in DNA: TGTGCCAGCAGCTTACGTTCGTCACAGGGTCGGACTGAAGCTTTCTTT. Protein: CASSLRSSQGRTEAFF.

The chain carries TRBV24-1 and TRBJ1-2; 8 bases map to TRBD1. The CDR3 is made up of 15 amino acids. Germline V gives CDR1 KGHDR, CDR2 SFDVKD. V dropped 0 bases and J dropped 8; count of bases not matched to a gene: 7. The CDR3, as DNA: TGTGCCACCAGTGATTTGCGACAGGGGATCTGGGGCTACACCTTC. Translating gives CATSDLRQGIWGYTF.

V is TRBV5-6 and J is TRBJ1-5, with D possibly being TRBD1 (5 bases). This CDR3 has 14 amino acids. Germline CDR1 reads SGHDT; CDR2 reads YYEEEE. The ends were cut back, 4 bases at V and 3 bases at J, with 11 bases in the middle. The CDR3 spells CASSLQGNNQPQHF. The CDR3 coding sequence is TGTGCCAGCAGCCTTCAGGGAAACAATCAGCCCCAGCATTTT.

This chain joins TRBV11-3 and TRBJ2-5; TRBD2 matches 11 bases. Germline V CDR1 and CDR2: SGHNT, YENEEA. The CDR3 loop spans 16 amino acids. V lost 1 base, J lost 4 bases, and 5 bases stayed unmatched. The CDR3 DNA reads as TGTGCCAGCAGCTTAGGTACTAGCGGGAGTGGAGAGACCCAGTACTTC. Protein product: CASSLGTSGSGETQYF.

The chain recombines TRBV5-4 with TRBJ2-7, with no clear D. V lost 3 bases and J lost 6, with 10 bases in between. CDR3 size: 12 residues. CDR1 and CDR2 from the germline V gene are SGHNT and YYREEE (reference sequence). The CDR3 DNA follows: TGTGCCAGCAGCTCGACCACGGGCGAGCAGTACTTC. The encoded protein is CASSSTTGEQYF.

The V call is TRBV7-9, the J call TRBJ2-1, with unresolved D. CDR1 is SEHNR and CDR2 is FQNEAQ in the germline V gene (reference sequence). The length of the CDR3 is 14 residues. V lost 1 base and J lost 5, with 9 bases in between. CDR3 amino acids: CASSLVRANNEQFF. The DNA for the CDR3 is TGTGCCAGCAGCTTAGTTCGAGCAAACAATGAGCAGTTCTTC.

The chain has TRBV6-6 and TRBJ1-2, with 9 bases aligning to TRBD1. The CDR3 is 14 amino acids. The ends lost 2 bases at V and 8 bases at J; junction bases unmatched: 6. Germline V gene data show CDR1 as MNHNY and CDR2 as SVGAGI (reference sequence). The DNA of the CDR3 is TGTGCCAGCAGTTACAGACAGGGGGGTTTCGGCTACACCTTC. Translation gives CASSYRQGGFGYTF.

The chain employs TRBV6-5 and TRBJ1-4, with a possible D match to TRBD1 (6 bases). The V and J ends lost 5 bases and 6 bases respectively, with 16 bases between them. This CDR3 contains 15 residues. Germline loops: CDR1 MNHEY, CDR2 SVGAGI. The CDR3 loop reads CASSKQGSGDEKLFF. The CDR3 nucleotides read TGTGCCAGCAGTAAACAGGGATCAGGGGATGAAAAACTGTTTTTT.

This clone was counted only a few times. V gene TRBV10-3 combines with J gene TRBJ1-2; 7 positions agree with TRBD1. The CDR3 totals 13 residues. V dropped 0 bases and J dropped 7; count of bases not matched to a gene: 2. The germline V gene encodes CDR1 ENHRY and CDR2 SYGVKD. The CDR3 sequence is CAISESTGPGYTF. CDR3 DNA: TGTGCCATCAGTGAGTCGACAGGGCCTGGCTACACCTTC.